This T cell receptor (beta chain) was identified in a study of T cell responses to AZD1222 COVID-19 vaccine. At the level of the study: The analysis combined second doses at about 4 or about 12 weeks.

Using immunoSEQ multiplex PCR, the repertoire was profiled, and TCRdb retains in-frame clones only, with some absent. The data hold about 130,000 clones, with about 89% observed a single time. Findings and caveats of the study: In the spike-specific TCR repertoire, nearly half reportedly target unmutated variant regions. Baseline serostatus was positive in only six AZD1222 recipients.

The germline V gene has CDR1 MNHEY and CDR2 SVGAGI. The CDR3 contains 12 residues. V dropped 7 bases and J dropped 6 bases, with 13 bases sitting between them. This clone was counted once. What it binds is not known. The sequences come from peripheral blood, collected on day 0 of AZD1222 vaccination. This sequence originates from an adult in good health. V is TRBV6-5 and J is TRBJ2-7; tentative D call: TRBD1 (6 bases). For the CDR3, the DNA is TGTGCCAGCAAACGACAGGATGGCGAGCAGTACTTC. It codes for CASKRQDGEQYF.